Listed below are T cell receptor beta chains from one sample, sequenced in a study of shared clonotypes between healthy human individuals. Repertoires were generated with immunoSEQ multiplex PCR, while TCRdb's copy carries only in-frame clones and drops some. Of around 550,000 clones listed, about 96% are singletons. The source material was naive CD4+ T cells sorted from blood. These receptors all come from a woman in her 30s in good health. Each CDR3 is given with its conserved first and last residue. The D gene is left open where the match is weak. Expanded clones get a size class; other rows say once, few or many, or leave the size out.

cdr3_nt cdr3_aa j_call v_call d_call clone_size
TGCGCCAGCAGCCTTCCGGGGGAGGGCGCCGAGCAGTACTTC CASSLPGEGAEQYF TRBJ2-7 TRBV4-1 TRBD2 -
TGTGCCAGCGGGCAGGGCCCCAGAAATGAAAAACTGTTTTTT CASGQGPRNEKLFF TRBJ1-4 TRBV28 - -
TGTGCCAGCAGCCCCCGGGGACAGCCCTTCGGGGCCAACGTCCTGACTTTC CASSPRGQPFGANVLTF TRBJ2-6 TRBV5-4 TRBD1 -
TGTGCCAGCAGCTTAGATTTAAGGGAGACCCAGTACTTC CASSLDLRETQYF TRBJ2-5 TRBV7-9 - -
TGCAGCGTTAAAGGACTAGACCAAGAGACCCAGTACTTC CSVKGLDQETQYF TRBJ2-5 TRBV29-1 TRBD2 -
TGTGCCAGCAGCCAAACCCACACCGATGGAAACACCATATATTTT CASSQTHTDGNTIYF TRBJ1-3 TRBV4-2 - -
TGTGCCAGCGGGGCGGGAACTAATGAAAAACTGTTTTTT CASGAGTNEKLFF TRBJ1-4 TRBV28 - -
TGTGCCAGCAGGCCTAGCGGGAGGCTAGGGGAGCAGTACTTC CASRPSGRLGEQYF TRBJ2-7 TRBV28 TRBD2 -
TGCGCCAGCAGCCAAGGGATGGACCTTGGCTACACCTTC CASSQGMDLGYTF TRBJ1-2 TRBV4-1 - -
TGTGCCAGCAGCTTATTTCTAGCCGGCTTTACGCAGTATTTT CASSLFLAGFTQYF TRBJ2-3 TRBV7-2 - -
TGCGCCAGCCCCGAGGGGAGTTCCAGCTCCTACGAGCAGTACTTC CASPEGSSSSYEQYF TRBJ2-7 TRBV23-1 - -
TGTGCCAGCAGTATAGACAGGGCTGAGACCCAGTACTTC CASSIDRAETQYF TRBJ2-5 TRBV2 TRBD1 -
TGTGCCAGCAGCCGCACGCTACGAGGGGGCGCCTCCTACGAGCAGTACTTC CASSRTLRGGASYEQYF TRBJ2-7 TRBV5-8 TRBD1 -
TGTGCCATCCGAGTGCCTTCCTACGAGCAGTACTTC CAIRVPSYEQYF TRBJ2-7 TRBV10-3 - -
TGTGCCAGCAGCTTACCGATGGGCCTAGCGGGAGCATACGAGCAGTACTTC CASSLPMGLAGAYEQYF TRBJ2-7 TRBV7-9 TRBD2 once
TGTGCCAGCAACAGGGGATATTACAATGAGCAGTTCTTC CASNRGYYNEQFF TRBJ2-1 TRBV9 TRBD1 -
TGTGCCAGCAGCCAAGGGACTAGCGGGAGCACAGATACGCAGTATTTT CASSQGTSGSTDTQYF TRBJ2-3 TRBV4-2 TRBD2 -
TGTGCCAGCCAATCGGGGACACCTCATGAGACCCAGTACTTC CASQSGTPHETQYF TRBJ2-5 TRBV28 - once
TGTGCCAGCAGCTTCCACGGCTCGGGACAGGGGAGCTCCTACGAGCAGTACTTC CASSFHGSGQGSSYEQYF TRBJ2-7 TRBV5-8 TRBD1 -
TGTGCCAGCAGTGATGGGATGGACACTGAAGCTTTCTTT CASSDGMDTEAFF TRBJ1-1 TRBV2 - -
TGTGCCAGCAGTTTGTACAGGAGCTCCTCGGAGCAGTACTTC CASSLYRSSSEQYF TRBJ2-7 TRBV28 - -
TGCAGCGTGGGTGGACGGCTCTTTGATGAGCAGTTCTTC CSVGGRLFDEQFF TRBJ2-1 TRBV29-1 - -
TGTGCCAGCAGTTACTCGGGAGACTTCGGAGATACGCAGTATTTT CASSYSGDFGDTQYF TRBJ2-3 TRBV6-5 - -
TGTGCCAGCAGCAACGTAAAGCCCTGGACGGTTCACACTGAAGCTTTCTTT CASSNVKPWTVHTEAFF TRBJ1-1 TRBV7-9 - -
TGCGCCAGCAGCATCCAGGGGCAGGAGACTAATGAAAAACTGTTTTTT CASSIQGQETNEKLFF TRBJ1-4 TRBV5-1 - once
TGTGCCAGCAGTGATCAGGACGGGAGGAATCAGCCCCAGCATTTT CASSDQDGRNQPQHF TRBJ1-5 TRBV6-1 - -
TGTGCCAGCAGTTCCGCGAGAGGGAGAGGCACCTTC CASSSARGRGTF TRBJ1-2 TRBV28 - -
TGTGCCAGCAGTTTGAACTATGGCTACACCTTC CASSLNYGYTF TRBJ1-2 TRBV27 - -
TGTGCCAGCAGTGATTGGGGACGGCAGAATGAAAAACTGTTTTTT CASSDWGRQNEKLFF TRBJ1-4 TRBV6-1 - once
TGTGCCAGCAGGCGATCAGCAACCAATGAGCAGTTCTTC CASRRSATNEQFF TRBJ2-1 TRBV11-2 - -
TGTGCCAGCAGAACCGCTCGGGGACGAAACTTTAACTATGGCTACACCTTC CASRTARGRNFNYGYTF TRBJ1-2 TRBV11-3 - -
TGTGCCAGCAGTTTTGGAGGACAGCCTAACTATGGCTACACCTTC CASSFGGQPNYGYTF TRBJ1-2 TRBV28 - -
TGTGCCAGCAACAAAGTGGCACGTTACAATGAGCAGTTCTTC CASNKVARYNEQFF TRBJ2-1 TRBV27 - -
TGTGCCAGCAGAACTATGGACAGTACCTGGCGCGGCTACACCTTC CASRTMDSTWRGYTF TRBJ1-2 TRBV28 - -
TGTGCCAGCAGCCAGACAGGGGCAAACAAAAACATTCAGTACTTC CASSQTGANKNIQYF TRBJ2-4 TRBV7-9 TRBD1 -
TGTGCCTGGAGTGTACACCGAAACATTCAGTACTTC CAWSVHRNIQYF TRBJ2-4 TRBV30 - once
TGTGCCAGCAGTTACGACGGGAGGGCACAAGAGACCCAGTACTTC CASSYDGRAQETQYF TRBJ2-5 TRBV6-5 TRBD2 once
TGTGCCAGCAGCCCGCGCCCCGGGACAGCCTACGAGCAGTACTTC CASSPRPGTAYEQYF TRBJ2-7 TRBV9 TRBD1 once
TGTGCCAGCTCACCCCCGGGAGCGGGAGAGCGAAATGAGCAGTTCTTC CASSPPGAGERNEQFF TRBJ2-1 TRBV18 TRBD2 -
TGTGCCAGCAGTGAAGGCCAGTTCACCGGGGAGCTGTTTTTT CASSEGQFTGELFF TRBJ2-2 TRBV6-1 - -
TGTGCCAGCAGCATAGATCCGGGCCCCGGGACTTATGGCTACACCTTC CASSIDPGPGTYGYTF TRBJ1-2 TRBV5-4 - -